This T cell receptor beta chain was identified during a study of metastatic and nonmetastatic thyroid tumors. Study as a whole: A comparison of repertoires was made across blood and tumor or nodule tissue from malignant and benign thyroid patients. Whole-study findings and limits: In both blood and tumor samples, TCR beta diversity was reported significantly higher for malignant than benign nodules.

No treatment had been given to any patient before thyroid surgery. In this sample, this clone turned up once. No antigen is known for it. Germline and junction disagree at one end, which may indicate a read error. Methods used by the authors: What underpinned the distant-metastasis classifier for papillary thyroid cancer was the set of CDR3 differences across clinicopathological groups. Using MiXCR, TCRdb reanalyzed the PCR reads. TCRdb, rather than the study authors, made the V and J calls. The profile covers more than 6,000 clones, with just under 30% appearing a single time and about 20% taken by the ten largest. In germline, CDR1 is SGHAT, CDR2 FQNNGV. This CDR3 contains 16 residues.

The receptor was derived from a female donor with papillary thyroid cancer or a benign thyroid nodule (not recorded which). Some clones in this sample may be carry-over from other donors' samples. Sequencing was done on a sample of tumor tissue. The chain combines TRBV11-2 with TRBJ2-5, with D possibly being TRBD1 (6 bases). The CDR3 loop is CASSLRPGTGCETQCF. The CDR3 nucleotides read TGTGCCAGCAGCTTACGTCCCGGTACAGGGTGCGAGACCCAGTGCTTC.